This T cell receptor beta chain was identified during a study of blood T cell repertoires in COVID-19. Clinical history as reported by participants underpinned cohort assignment. Measured with immunoSEQ multiplex PCR; TCRdb has only the in-frame clones, and not every one. The sample records roughly 150,000 clones, about 85% being singletons. The V gene lost 2 bases and the J gene lost 5 bases, with 5 bases spanning the gap. This CDR3 is 12 amino acids long. In germline, CDR1 is SGHRS, CDR2 YFSETQ. The origin of this receptor is a woman between 40 and 55 years old with acute COVID-19. The J gene is TRBJ2-1, the V gene TRBV5-1; no definite D call. Input material: PBMCs or T cells enriched from blood (not recorded which). The CDR3: CASSFPNNEQFF. For the CDR3, the DNA is TGCGCCAGCAGCTTCCCCAACAATGAGCAGTTCTTC.